This T cell receptor beta chain was observed in a study of blood T cell repertoires in COVID-19. Sequencing was performed with immunoSEQ multiplex PCR; in TCRdb, only in-frame clones are kept and a portion is missing. The sample yields roughly 150,000 clones, about 85% seen once. The sequenced sample was peripheral blood. This clonotype originated in a man in his 70s who had recovered from COVID-19.

CDR3 sequence: CASSPGQVPETQYF. The CDR3 DNA sequence: TGTGCCAGCAGCCCAGGACAGGTTCCAGAGACCCAGTACTTC. The gene calls are TRBV6-5 and TRBJ2-5, with 7 bases lining up with TRBD1. Germline CDR1 is MNHEY and CDR2 is SVGAGI. The CDR3 is made up of 14 amino acids. V was clipped by 6 bases and J by 4 bases; unmatched bases: 8.